The entry below gives a single T cell receptor beta chain sequence along with its context. The diagnoses drew upon clinical symptoms, serum thyroxine and TRAb, thyroid ultrasound and orbital computed tomography. From RNA transcripts, TCR beta CDR3 regions were amplified. HTBI primers drove first-round RT-PCR of the TCR CDR3. TCRdb used MiXCR to reprocess the multiplex PCR reads, holding one entry per CDR3 protein. The sample has around 600,000 distinct CDR3 sequences; approximately 14% are singletons. This CDR3 comprises 13 residues. Per the germline V gene, CDR1 is SEHNR and CDR2 is FQNEAQ (reference sequence). The V end was cut by 5 bases, the J end by 5 bases, with 13 bases between. This entry comes from a study of T cells in Graves' hyperthyroidism and ophthalmopathy.

Sequenced sample: blood. The chain employs TRBV7-9 and TRBJ2-7; D could derive from TRBD1 or TRBD2 (6 bases each). This TCR was sampled from a woman under 30 with Graves' ophthalmopathy. In DNA form, the CDR3 reads TGTGCCAGCAGCCGAGGGGGGCGGAACGAGCAGTACTTC. Translating gives CASSRGGRNEQYF.